Shown below are 10 T cell receptor beta chains from a single sample sequenced in a study of cytomegalovirus exposure and HLA in healthy donors. The PCR made use of 60 Vbeta and 13 Jbeta primers. Repertoires were generated with immunoSEQ multiplex PCR, while TCRdb's copy carries only in-frame clones and drops some. The sample lists about 160,000 clones, around 88% occurring once. The sequenced sample was PBMCs. These receptors were collected from a woman aged 18-29 years in good health and CMV-seronegative.

This clone has a single count. The chain couples TRBV7-8 to TRBJ2-7; tentatively, D is TRBD1 (6 bases). The CDR3 length is 13 residues. Trimming shortened V by 1 base and J by 6 bases, and 10 bases separated the two germline ends. The germline CDR1 and CDR2 sequences are SGHVS and FQNEAQ. The CDR3 sequence: CASSLGQELEQYF. CDR3 sequence (DNA): TGTGCCAGCAGCTTAGGACAGGAGCTCGAGCAGTACTTC.

This sequence joins TRBV27 and TRBJ1-1, with TRBD1 matching over 8 bases. After removal of 3 bases from V and 5 bases from J, the junction contained 5 bases not matched to a gene. The CDR3 extends over 14 amino acids. Looked up from germline, CDR1 is MNHEY and CDR2 is SMNVEV (reference sequence). CDR3 in amino acids: CASSLFRGRTEAFF. CDR3 nucleotide sequence: TGTGCCAGCAGTTTGTTCAGGGGGCGGACTGAAGCTTTCTTT.

This chain connects TRBV2 to TRBJ1-2, with 8 bases identical to TRBD1. J lost 5 bases, V lost 3 bases, and 5 bases had no gene match. This CDR3 has 14 residues. CDR1 SNHLY and CDR2 FYNNEI come from the germline V gene. The CDR3 protein is CASSEGRGRYGYTF. CDR3 sequence (DNA): TGTGCCAGCAGTGAGGGCAGGGGGCGATATGGCTACACCTTC.

This clone was seen more than once but under ten times. This rearrangement joins TRBV6-5 to TRBJ2-7; maybe TRBD2 (6 bases). The CDR3 consists of 14 residues. The germline V and J ends were trimmed by 5 bases and 2 bases, with 13 bases remaining between them. Germline CDR1 and CDR2: MNHEY and SVGAGI. As DNA, the CDR3 is TGTGCCAGCAGTAGGGAGGTCAAGGCCTACGAGCAGTACTTC. Its protein is CASSREVKAYEQYF.

This chain connects TRBV28 to TRBJ2-7; 11 nucleotides agree with TRBD2. Germline V gene lookup returns CDR1 MDHEN and CDR2 SYDVKM. The V and J ends lost 10 bases and 4 bases, in that order; junction bases with no gene match: 6. This CDR3 region has 13 residues. The CDR3 nucleotides are TGTGCCACGAAACGACTAGCGGGGTACGAGCAGTACTTC. This translates into CATKRLAGYEQYF.

This sequence joins TRBV6-4 and TRBJ2-3; possible D gene TRBD2, 5 bases. The V end was cut by 0 bases, the J end by 4 bases, with 11 bases between. CDR3 length: 15 residues. CDR1 is MRHNA and CDR2 is SNTAGT in the germline V gene. CDR3 sequence (DNA): TGTGCCAGCAGTGACTCCTGGGAGAGGGCAGATACGCAGTATTTT. This encodes CASSDSWERADTQYF.

The chain employs TRBV19 and TRBJ2-1; 8 nucleotides agree with TRBD2. The V gene's germline CDR1 is LNHDA and CDR2 SQIVND (reference sequence). V dropped 6 bases and J dropped 2; count of bases not matched to a gene: 3. The CDR3 totals 14 residues. The CDR3: CASSGSGTYNEQFF. The CDR3 DNA reads as TGTGCCAGTAGCGGTAGCGGGACCTACAATGAGCAGTTCTTC.

The chain is built from TRBV11-3 and TRBJ2-7, with D possibly TRBD1 on 7 matching bases. This CDR3 region has 18 residues. CDR1 is SGHNT, CDR2 YENEEA, per germline. V was cut by 0 bases and J by 5 bases, with 23 bases left in between. The CDR3 reads CASSLDLAPGGGKDEQYF. The DNA for the CDR3 is TGTGCCAGCAGCTTAGATCTTGCCCCAGGAGGGGGCAAGGACGAGCAGTACTTC. Looking up the rest from reference TRBV11-3 and TRBJ2-7 gives the full variable domain: EAGVVQSPRYKIIEKKQPVAFWCNPISGHNTLYWYLQNLGQGPELLIRYENEEAVDDSQLPKDRFSAERLKGVDSTLKIQPAELGDSAVYLCASSLDLAPGGGKDEQYFGPGTRLTVT.

This clone was seen only once. The chain uses TRBV27 and TRBJ2-1, with D perhaps TRBD1 (5 bases). The CDR3 runs 16 residues. CDR1 and CDR2 (germline): MNHEY, SMNVEV (reference sequence). V lost 2 bases to trimming and J lost 3 bases, with 14 bases between them. The CDR3 is CASSLIGRVRYNEQFF. DNA for the CDR3: TGTGCCAGCAGTTTAATAGGCAGGGTCCGCTACAATGAGCAGTTCTTC.

For this clone: The same CDR3 arises from other DNA sequences in this sample as well. The chain employs TRBV29-1 and TRBJ2-3; 7 nucleotides match TRBD1. The CDR3 extends over 13 amino acids. V gave up 6 bases and J gave up 0 bases; unmatched junction bases: 3. Germline CDR1 reads SQVTM; CDR2 reads ANQGSEA. In DNA form, the CDR3 reads TGCAGCGTAGTAGGGGGCAGCACAGATACGCAGTATTTT. Residues: CSVVGGSTDTQYF.